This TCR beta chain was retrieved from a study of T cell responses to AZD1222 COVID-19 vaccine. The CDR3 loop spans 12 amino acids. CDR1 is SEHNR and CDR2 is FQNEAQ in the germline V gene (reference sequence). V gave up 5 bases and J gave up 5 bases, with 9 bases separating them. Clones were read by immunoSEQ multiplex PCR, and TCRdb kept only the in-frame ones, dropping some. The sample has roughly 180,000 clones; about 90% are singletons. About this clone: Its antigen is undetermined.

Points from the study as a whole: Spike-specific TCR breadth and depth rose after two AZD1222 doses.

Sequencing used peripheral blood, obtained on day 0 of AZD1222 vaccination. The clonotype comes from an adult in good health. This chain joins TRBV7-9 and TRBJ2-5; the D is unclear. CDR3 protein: CASSHDTETQYF. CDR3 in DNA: TGTGCCAGCAGCCATGATACGGAGACCCAGTACTTC.